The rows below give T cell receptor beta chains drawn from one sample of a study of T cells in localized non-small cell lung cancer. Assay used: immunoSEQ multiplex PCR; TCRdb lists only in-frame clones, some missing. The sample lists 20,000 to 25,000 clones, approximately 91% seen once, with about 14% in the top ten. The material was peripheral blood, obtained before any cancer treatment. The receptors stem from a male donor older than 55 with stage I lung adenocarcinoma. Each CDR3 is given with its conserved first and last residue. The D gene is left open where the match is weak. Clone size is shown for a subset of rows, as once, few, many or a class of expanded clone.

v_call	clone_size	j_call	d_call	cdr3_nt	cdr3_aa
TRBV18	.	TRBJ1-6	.	TGTGCCAGCTCTCCAAACAGGGAGAATTCACCCCTCCACTTT	CASSPNRENSPLHF
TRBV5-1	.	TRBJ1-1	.	TGCGCCAGCAGCTCCGTCAGTGTTCCGAACACTGAAGCTTTCTTT	CASSSVSVPNTEAFF
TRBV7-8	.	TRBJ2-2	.	TGTGCCAGCAGCCCCGCGGAGGGGACGAACACCGGGGAGCTGTTTTTT	CASSPAEGTNTGELFF
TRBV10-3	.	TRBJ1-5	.	TGTGCCATCAGTGACCTGGACGTCGGCAGTCAGCCCCAGCATTTT	CAISDLDVGSQPQHF
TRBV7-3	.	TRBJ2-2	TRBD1	TGTGCCAGCAGCCCCCCAGGGGGAAGTACCGGGGAGCTGTTTTTT	CASSPPGGSTGELFF
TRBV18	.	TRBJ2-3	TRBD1	TGTGCCAGCTCAAGCAGGGGGCGCGGCACAGATACGCAGTATTTT	CASSSRGRGTDTQYF
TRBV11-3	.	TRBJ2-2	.	TGTGCCAGCAGCTTGAGGACCGGGGAGCTGTTTTTT	CASSLRTGELFF
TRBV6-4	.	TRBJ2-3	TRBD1	TGTGCCAGCAGTGACTCCGGGACAGCCACAGATACGCAGTATTTT	CASSDSGTATDTQYF
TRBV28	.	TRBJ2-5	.	TGTGCCAGCAGTTCCCCTAGCGAAAGCCAAGAGACCCAGTACTTC	CASSSPSESQETQYF
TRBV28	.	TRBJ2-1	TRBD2	TGTGCCAGCAGTTTAGAGCGGGAGTCCTACAATGAGCAGTTCTTC	CASSLERESYNEQFF
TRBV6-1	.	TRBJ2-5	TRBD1	TGTGCCAGCAGCCCGACAGGGACCCAAGAGACCCAGTACTTC	CASSPTGTQETQYF
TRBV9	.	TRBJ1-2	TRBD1	TGTGCCAGCAGCAGGGGACAGGACCCATCTTTGGATGGCTACACCTTC	CASSRGQDPSLDGYTF
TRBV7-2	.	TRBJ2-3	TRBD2	TGTGCCAGCAGCTTGGGAAGCGGGGGGGGCCCCACAGATACGCAGTATTTT	CASSLGSGGGPTDTQYF
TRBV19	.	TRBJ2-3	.	TGTGCCAGTAGTTCGACATGGGGTAACACAGATACGCAGTATTTT	CASSSTWGNTDTQYF
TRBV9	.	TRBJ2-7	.	TGTGCCAGCAGCTTAAGATCTAAGGACTACGAGCAGTACTTC	CASSLRSKDYEQYF
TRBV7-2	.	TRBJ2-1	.	TGTGCCAGCAGCCTGGGGACCGCTGGTGAGCAGTTCTTC	CASSLGTAGEQFF
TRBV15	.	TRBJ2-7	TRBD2	TGTGCCACCAGCAGAGATTTGCTAGCGGAATACGAGCAGTACTTC	CATSRDLLAEYEQYF
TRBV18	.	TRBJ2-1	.	TGTGCCAGCTCACTATCTAGCCCGACGGGGGATGAGCAGTTCTTC	CASSLSSPTGDEQFF
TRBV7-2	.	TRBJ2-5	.	TGTGCCAGCAGCTTCAAAGAGACCCAGTACTTC	CASSFKETQYF
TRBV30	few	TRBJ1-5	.	TGTGCCTGGAGTAGGGGGACAACTCAGCCCCAGCATTTT	CAWSRGTTQPQHF
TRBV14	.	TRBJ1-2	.	TGTGCCAGCAGCCACGGACAGAACTATGGCTACACCTTC	CASSHGQNYGYTF
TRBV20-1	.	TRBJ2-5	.	TGCAGTGCTCAGTACGGCCTGGCCCAGTACTTC	CSAQYGLAQYF
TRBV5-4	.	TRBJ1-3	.	TGTGCCAGCAGCCCAAACCTCGGAAACACCATATATTTT	CASSPNLGNTIYF
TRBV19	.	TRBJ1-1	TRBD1	TGTGCCAGTAGTATAGACGGGACAGGGGTGGGGACTGAAGCTTTCTTT	CASSIDGTGVGTEAFF
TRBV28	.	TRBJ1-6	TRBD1	TGTGCCAGCAGTTCCCGACAGGGAATTTTAACACCCCTCCACTTT	CASSSRQGILTPLHF
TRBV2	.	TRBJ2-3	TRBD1	TGTGCCAGCAGGGGGACAGCCACAGATACGCAGTATTTT	CASRGTATDTQYF
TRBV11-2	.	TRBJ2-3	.	TGTGCCAGCAGCTTAGTTGACAAAAGCACAGATACGCAGTATTTT	CASSLVDKSTDTQYF
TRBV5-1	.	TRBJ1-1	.	TGCGCCAGCAGCTTCGGGGTGGCGAACACTGAAGCTTTCTTT	CASSFGVANTEAFF
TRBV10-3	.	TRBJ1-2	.	TGTGCCATCAGAATCCCCGGGACCACCTATGGCTACACCTTC	CAIRIPGTTYGYTF
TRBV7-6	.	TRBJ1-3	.	TGTGCCAGCAGCACTACTCTCGGGCCTAGCTCTGGAAACACCATATATTTT	CASSTTLGPSSGNTIYF
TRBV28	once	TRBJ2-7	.	TGTGCCAGCAGTACTCCAGACAGACCCTACGAGCAGTACTTC	CASSTPDRPYEQYF
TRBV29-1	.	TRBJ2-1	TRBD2	TGCAGCGTTGAAGAACTAGCGGGAGCAAGTGAGCAGTTCTTC	CSVEELAGASEQFF
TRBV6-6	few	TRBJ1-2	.	TGTGCCAGCTTGACCGGGACCGATACCTATGGCTACACCTTC	CASLTGTDTYGYTF
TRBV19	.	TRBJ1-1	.	TGTGCCAGTAGTTTGGGACGGGCCATGAACACTGAAGCTTTCTTT	CASSLGRAMNTEAFF
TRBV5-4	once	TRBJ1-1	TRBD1	TGTGCCAGCAGCCCAACATGGACAGGGCACACTGAAGCTTTCTTT	CASSPTWTGHTEAFF
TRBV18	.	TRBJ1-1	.	TGTGCCAGCTCAACGGCCGGGACATCACTTGCGAACACTGAAGCTTTCTTT	CASSTAGTSLANTEAFF
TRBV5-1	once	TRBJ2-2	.	TGCGCCAGCAGCTTGGGGACAGCCAACACCGGGGAGCTGTTTTTT	CASSLGTANTGELFF
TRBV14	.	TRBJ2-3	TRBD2	TGTGCCAGCAGCCAAGAAGGAAGCGGGAGCTTCACAGATACGCAGTATTTT	CASSQEGSGSFTDTQYF
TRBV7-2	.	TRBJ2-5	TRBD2	TGTGCCAGCAGCTCCGCGGGGGTAGGGGAGACCCAGTACTTC	CASSSAGVGETQYF
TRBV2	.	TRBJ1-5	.	TGTGCCAGCAGTGGCGGGGGTTCGGCTCAGCCCCAGCATTTT	CASSGGGSAQPQHF
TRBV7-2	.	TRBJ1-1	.	TGTGCCAGCAGCCCCCGGGACACCCCGAACACTGAAGCTTTCTTT	CASSPRDTPNTEAFF
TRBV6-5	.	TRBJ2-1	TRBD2	TGTGCCAGCAGTTTTCGTGGTAGCGGGAGGTACAATGAGCAGTTCTTC	CASSFRGSGRYNEQFF
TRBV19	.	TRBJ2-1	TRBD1	TGTGCCAGTAGTAAACAGGGGCCGCGGAATGAGCAGTTCTTC	CASSKQGPRNEQFF
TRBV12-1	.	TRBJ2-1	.	TGTGCCAGCAGCTTTGATGCGGGTGCTATTTTCAATGAGCAGTTCTTC	CASSFDAGAIFNEQFF
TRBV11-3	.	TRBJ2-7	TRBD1	TGTGCCAGCAGCTTAGGGGGCTCCCGACAGGGGTCCACCGAGCAGTACTTC	CASSLGGSRQGSTEQYF
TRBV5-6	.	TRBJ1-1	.	TGTGCCAGCAGCCCGCGATTAGGGTACGGGGGCACTGAAGCTTTCTTT	CASSPRLGYGGTEAFF
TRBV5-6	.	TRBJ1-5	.	TGTGCCAGCAAATGGCGGGAACACTATAGCAATCAGCCCCAGCATTTT	CASKWREHYSNQPQHF
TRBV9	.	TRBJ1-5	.	TGTGCCAGCAGCATAAGACAGGACGATCAGCCCCAGCATTTT	CASSIRQDDQPQHF
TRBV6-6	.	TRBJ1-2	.	TGTGCCAGCACTGGGGACGGAGACTATGGCTACACCTTC	CASTGDGDYGYTF
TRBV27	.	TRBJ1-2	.	TGTGCCAGCAGTTCGTGGGGGGGCGCTGAGGAAGGCTACACCTTC	CASSSWGGAEEGYTF
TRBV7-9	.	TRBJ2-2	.	TGTGCCAGCAGCTCACTCGTGAGCGGGAACACCGGGGAGCTGTTTTTT	CASSSLVSGNTGELFF
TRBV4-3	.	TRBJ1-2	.	TGCGCCAGCAGCCAAGATCCGGGCAGAGGGTATGGCTACACCTTC	CASSQDPGRGYGYTF
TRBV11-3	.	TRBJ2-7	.	TGTGCCAGCAGCCCACGAGGCCCCTACGAGCAGTACTTC	CASSPRGPYEQYF
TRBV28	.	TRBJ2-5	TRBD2	TGTGCCAGCACCGGGGAGGGGCGTCAAGAGACCCAGTACTTC	CASTGEGRQETQYF
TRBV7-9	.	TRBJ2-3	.	TGTGCCAGCAGCCTTGGGACAACTAGCACAGATACGCAGTATTTT	CASSLGTTSTDTQYF